One sample yielded the 25 T cell receptor beta chains listed below, sequenced in a study of beta chain features in type 1 diabetes. Expressed TCRB transcripts were sequenced after all isolated RNA was converted to cDNA. The assay was immunoSEQ multiplex PCR, and TCRdb's table has in-frame clones only and misses some. The repertoire has around 300,000 clones, 7.5% to 9.5% of them found once; the top ten carry approximately 1%. The sequencing input was central memory CD4+ T cells from blood. Receptors were obtained from a woman in her late teens or twenties in good health.

As concerns this clone: Possible read error: a much larger clone is one base away. The chain is built from TRBV4-3 and TRBJ2-6, with unresolved D. The V end lost 4 bases, the J end lost 2 bases, and 3 bases lay between the germline ends. Germline CDR1 and CDR2: LGHNA and YSLEER. The CDR3 contains 13 residues. CDR3 sequence: CASSRTGANVLTF. The CDR3 DNA reads as TGCGCCAGCAGCCGTACTGGGGCCAACGTCCTGACTTTC.

The rearrangement links TRBV7-2 to TRBJ1-4, with D possibly matching TRBD1 (6 bases). Germline CDR1 reads SGHTA; CDR2 reads FQGNSA. The CDR3 length is 14 residues. V was trimmed by 4 bases and J by 5 bases, leaving 11 bases between them. The CDR3 region is CASSSGVRNEKLFF. For the CDR3, the DNA is TGTGCCAGCAGCTCAGGGGTTCGGAATGAAAAACTGTTTTTT.

This clone has a count of ten or more. This rearrangement joins TRBV11-3 to TRBJ2-5; TRBD2 is a possible D gene (6 bases). Germline V lookup: CDR1 SGHNT, CDR2 YENEEA. Trimming cost V 5 bases and J 2 bases, with 12 bases left between them. This CDR3 is built from 14 residues. The CDR3 here is CASSPDSGQETQYF. CDR3 nucleotides: TGTGCCAGCAGCCCCGACAGCGGGCAAGAGACCCAGTACTTC.

The chain recombines TRBV6-5 with TRBJ2-3; D not certain. In germline, CDR1 is MNHEY, CDR2 SVGAGI. Trimming took off 1 base at V and 0 bases at J, with 8 bases between the two ends. The CDR3 is 15 amino acids. The CDR3 DNA follows: TGTGCCAGCAGTTACTGGCAGGACAGCACAGATACGCAGTATTTT. This translates into CASSYWQDSTDTQYF.

The chain carries TRBV27 and TRBJ2-7; 8 bases fit TRBD1. The CDR3 sequence is 14 residues long. Germline V gene sequence: CDR1 MNHEY, CDR2 SMNVEV (reference sequence). Trimming at V came to 2 bases and at J to 8 bases, leaving 8 bases not matched to a gene. CDR3 in amino acids: CASSLAAGGAKQYF. The DNA for the CDR3 is TGTGCCAGCAGTTTAGCGGCAGGGGGCGCCAAGCAGTACTTC.

V and J are TRBV6-6 and TRBJ1-1; D possibly corresponds to TRBD1 (5 bases). The CDR3 extends over 15 amino acids. V lost 5 bases and J lost 5, with 18 bases in between. Germline values: CDR1 MNHNY, CDR2 SVGAGI (reference sequence). CDR3 sequence: CASSVFQGSGTEAFF. CDR3 sequence (DNA): TGTGCCAGCAGTGTGTTTCAGGGATCGGGTACTGAAGCTTTCTTT.

This chain connects TRBV29-1 to TRBJ1-4; D possibly corresponds to TRBD1 (5 bases). The V end was cut by 6 bases, the J end by 0 bases, with 8 bases between. The CDR3 is 13 residues long. Germline CDR1 reads SQVTM; CDR2 reads ANQGSEA. The CDR3 region has the DNA TGCAGCGTCCCGGGGGCAACTAATGAAAAACTGTTTTTT. It codes for CSVPGATNEKLFF.

This clone was counted at least ten times. This rearrangement joins TRBV4-2 to TRBJ1-1; D unresolved. CDR3 length equals 13 residues. In germline, CDR1 is LGHNA, CDR2 YNFKEQ. V lost 4 bases to trimming and J lost 3 bases, with 9 bases between them. CDR3 residues: CASSREWDTEAFF. The CDR3 bases are TGTGCCAGCAGCCGAGAATGGGACACTGAAGCTTTCTTT.

This clone was counted a few times. The V gene is TRBV11-2, the J gene TRBJ2-1; D not certain. The CDR3 has 14 amino acids. Germline V gene lookup returns CDR1 SGHAT and CDR2 FQNNGV. V was cut by 5 bases and J by 5 bases, with 13 bases left in between. CDR3 in DNA: TGTGCCAGCAGCCTTAGCATACTCGACAATGAGCAGTTCTTC. Its translation is CASSLSILDNEQFF.

This clone was counted only a few times. This chain connects TRBV5-4 to TRBJ1-1; D is unresolved. The germline V gene encodes CDR1 SGHNT and CDR2 YYREEE (reference sequence). Trimming left V 3 bases short and J 9 bases short, with 12 bases between. CDR3 length: 12 amino acids. Written as DNA, the CDR3 is TGTGCCAGCAGCTCAGCCGGGTCGCAAGCTTTCTTT. Encoded protein: CASSSAGSQAFF.

This clone appeared a few times. The chain uses TRBV28 and TRBJ2-7, with D perhaps TRBD1 (6 bases). This CDR3 has 13 amino acids. Germline V gives CDR1 MDHEN, CDR2 SYDVKM. V was cut by 8 bases and J by 0 bases, with 11 bases left in between. For the CDR3, the DNA is TGTGCCAGCTCCATGGGGGCCTCCTACGAGCAGTACGTC. Its protein is CASSMGASYEQYV.

Comments on this clone: At one end, the junction sequence differs from germline, possibly due to a read error. The genes are TRBV5-6 and TRBJ2-1; TRBD2 aligns across 10 bases. This CDR3 has 13 amino acids. Germline V gene data show CDR1 as SGHDT and CDR2 as YYEEEE. CDR3 sequence reads: CASSLWASGRFVF. The CDR3 nucleotides read TGTGCCAGCAGCTTATGGGCTAGCGGGAGATTTGTCTTC.

This clone came up a few times. This chain links TRBV7-9 with TRBJ2-1; 10 positions match TRBD2. V lost 2 bases and J lost 9; bases outside the gene matches: 7. Germline V gene data show CDR1 as SEHNR and CDR2 as FQNEAQ (reference sequence). The CDR3 has 15 amino acids. Here the CDR3 DNA reads TGTGCCAGCAGCTTAAACAGCGGGGGGGCGGCTGAGCAGTTCTTC. Encoded protein: CASSLNSGGAAEQFF. The whole variable domain, remainder taken from reference TRBV7-9 and TRBJ2-1, is DTGVSQNPRHKITKRGQNVTFRCDPISEHNRLYWYRQTLGQGPEFLTYFQNEAQLEKSRLLSDRFSAERPKGSFSTLEIQRTEQGDSAMYLCASSLNSGGAAEQFFGPGTRLTVL.

V usage is TRBV10-3 and J usage is TRBJ2-7; the D is unclear. Germline-derived CDR1 and CDR2 are ENHRY and SYGVKD. The CDR3 spans 14 residues. The V end lost 2 bases, the J end lost 3 bases, and 11 bases lay between the germline ends. The CDR3 loop reads CAISEGIGFYEQYV. The DNA of the CDR3 is TGTGCCATCAGTGAGGGGATTGGGTTCTACGAGCAGTACGTC.

This sequence joins TRBV7-2 and TRBJ2-1; 7 positions match TRBD1. Losses at the gene ends were 4 bases for V and 6 bases for J; bases not matched to a gene: 6. Germline V gives CDR1 SGHTA, CDR2 FQGNSA. CDR3 length: 14 residues. As DNA, the CDR3 is TGTGCCAGCAGCTCGGGACAGCGGATCAATGAGCAGTTCTTC. Encoded protein: CASSSGQRINEQFF.

This clone showed up just a few times. The chain combines TRBV14 with TRBJ2-7; 9 bases align to TRBD1. The CDR3 is made up of 17 amino acids. Trimming at V came to 2 bases and at J to 2 bases, leaving 10 bases not matched to a gene. Germline assignment: CDR1 SGHDN and CDR2 FVKESK. CDR3 sequence: CASSQLGTGLGAYEQYF. CDR3 nucleotides: TGTGCCAGCAGCCAACTTGGGACAGGGTTGGGCGCCTACGAGCAGTACTTC. Variable domain in full (rest from reference TRBV14 and TRBJ2-7): EAGVTQFPSHSVIEKGQTVTLRCDPISGHDNLYWYRRVMGKEIKFLLHFVKESKQDESGMPNNRFLAERTGGTYSTLKVQPAELEDSGVYFCASSQLGTGLGAYEQYFGPGTRLTVT.

V and J are TRBV7-3 and TRBJ2-5, with D maybe TRBD1 (5 bases). Trimming took off 2 bases at V and 4 bases at J, with 14 bases between the two ends. Germline-derived CDR1 and CDR2 are SGHTA and FQGTGA. The length of the CDR3 is 15 residues. CDR3 sequence reads: CASSLSSFQGETQYF. The CDR3 region has the DNA TGTGCCAGCAGCTTATCCAGCTTCCAGGGAGAGACCCAGTACTTC.

The V gene is TRBV4-2, the J gene TRBJ2-3; TRBD2 agrees at 9 bases. With V trimmed by 7 bases and J by 2 bases, 4 bases remained unmatched. Germline CDR1 and CDR2: LGHNA and YNFKEQ. The CDR3 covers 14 residues. The CDR3 here is CASTRGGNTDTQYF. As DNA, the CDR3 is TGTGCCAGCACGCGGGGGGGCAACACAGATACGCAGTATTTT.

This clone was recorded a few times. The chain uses TRBV18 and TRBJ1-1, with D maybe TRBD1 (5 bases). Trimming shortened V by 1 base and J by 7 bases, and 10 bases separated the two germline ends. The CDR3 length is 13 residues. The germline V gene encodes CDR1 KGHSH and CDR2 LQKENI. CDR3 nucleotides: TGTGCCAGCTCACCACGATCCGGGGGTGAAGCTTTCTTT. Translating it yields CASSPRSGGEAFF.

The chain recombines TRBV27 with TRBJ2-3; 13 bases map to TRBD2. The CDR3 spans 16 residues. V shed 4 bases, J shed 4 bases, and the junction held 5 bases outside the gene matches. Per the germline V gene, CDR1 is MNHEY and CDR2 is SMNVEV (reference sequence). DNA for the CDR3: TGTGCCAGCAGTTGGACTAGCGGGAGTAAGGCAGATACGCAGTATTTT. Translating gives CASSWTSGSKADTQYF.

This clone came up a few times. A junction boundary mismatches the germline segment, possibly from a read error. This chain's CDR3 is CARSRGGERGEQFF. DNA of the CDR3: TGCGCCCGCAGCCGGGGTGGAGAAAGGGGTGAGCAGTTCTTC. This chain uses TRBV5-1 with TRBJ2-1, with D perhaps being TRBD1 or TRBD2 (5 bases each). This CDR3 is 14 amino acids long. CDR1 SGHRS and CDR2 YFSETQ come from the germline V gene.

This clone was seen only a few times. This chain connects TRBV25-1 to TRBJ1-4, with 9 positions matching TRBD1. The V gene end was trimmed by 5 bases and the J gene end by 3 bases; junction bases not matched to a gene: 4. The CDR3 runs 15 residues. Per germline, CDR1 MGHDK and CDR2 SYGVNS. CDR3 bases: TGTGCCAGCAGTATCCGACAGGGGGCTAATGAAAAACTGTTTTTT. This codes for CASSIRQGANEKLFF.

This rearrangement joins TRBV12-5 to TRBJ1-1; a weak D match, TRBD1 (5 bases). Germline-derived CDR1 and CDR2 are LGHNT and FRNRAP. V gave up 1 base and J gave up 9 bases, with 12 bases separating them. The length of the CDR3 is 13 residues. The CDR3 is CASGLGFGGKAFF. CDR3 bases: TGTGCTAGTGGTTTGGGGTTTGGGGGGAAAGCTTTCTTT.

The chain has TRBV7-9 and TRBJ2-7, with 9 bases that match TRBD1. Germline CDR1 is SEHNR and CDR2 is FQNEAQ (reference sequence). The CDR3 length is 14 residues. J lost 5 bases, V lost 0 bases, and 2 bases had no gene match. CDR3 sequence (DNA): TGTGCCAGCAGCTTAGCCGGGACAGGGAACGAGCAGTACTTC. Protein sequence: CASSLAGTGNEQYF. The full variable domain, its missing parts supplied by reference TRBV7-9 and TRBJ2-7, is DTGVSQNPRHKITKRGQNVTFRCDPISEHNRLYWYRQTLGQGPEFLTYFQNEAQLEKSRLLSDRFSAERPKGSFSTLEIQRTEQGDSAMYLCASSLAGTGNEQYFGPGTRLTVT.

The V gene is TRBV30, the J gene TRBJ1-1; D unresolved. The CDR3 contains 15 residues. The V gene lost 1 base and the J gene lost 5 bases, with 17 bases spanning the gap. Germline V gives CDR1 GTSNPN, CDR2 SVGIG (reference sequence). CDR3 loop: CAWSAYGRLGTEAFF. In nucleotides, the CDR3 is TGTGCCTGGAGTGCCTATGGACGGCTAGGAACTGAAGCTTTCTTT.